The entry below describes one TCR beta chain. Authors' processing steps: Reference gene primer amplification gave estimated nucleated cell counts. The data were produced by immunoSEQ multiplex PCR, yet TCRdb's version contains in-frame clones alone and is incomplete. The DNA was the basis for D and trimming; V, J and clone size are from that table. The table records about 380,000 clones, roughly 86% of them present only once. The participants were between about 18 and 90 years old and came from fewer than 25 US areas. Participants' reported clinical history set cohort assignment. V dropped 0 bases and J dropped 7 bases, with 13 bases sitting between them. There are 15 residues in the CDR3. Germline assignment: CDR1 LGHDT and CDR2 YNNKEL (reference sequence). The data are from a study of blood T cell repertoires in COVID-19.

Sample: PBMCs or T cells enriched from blood (not recorded which). The clonotype originates from a man in his thirties or forties who had recovered from COVID-19. V and J are TRBV3-1 (or the pseudogene TRBV3-2) and TRBJ2-1; possible D gene TRBD1, 6 bases. CDR3 sequence: CASSQEGTLWNEQFF. CDR3 sequence (DNA): TGTGCCAGCAGCCAAGAAGGGACACTGTGGAATGAGCAGTTCTTC.